This T cell receptor (beta chain) was obtained from a study of blood T cell repertoires in COVID-19. Study details: Both acute and convalescent COVID-19 samples were obtained from the United States, Italy and Spain. Sources were T cells, B-cell-depleted T cells, or PBMCs; the material itself was cDNA or gDNA.

In the original workflow: Amplification from reference gene primers served as the basis for estimated nucleated cell counts. TCRdb's copy holds only in-frame clones and misses some; the assay was immunoSEQ multiplex PCR. V, J and clone size are those of that table, while D and trimming were read from the DNA. The sample gives some 450,000 clones, about 91% of which show up once; roughly an eighth is in the top ten. CDR3 length: 15 residues. CDR1 and CDR2 (germline): LNHDA, SQIVND (reference sequence). V lost 7 bases and J lost 6, with 19 bases in between. Followed longitudinally, the Seattle patients had been enrolled during active infection.

Material: peripheral blood. The chain joins TRBV19 to TRBJ1-5; possibly TRBD1 for D (6 bases). This receptor was obtained from a woman aged 50 to 65 with COVID-19, enrolled during active disease. The CDR3 DNA sequence: TGTGCCAGTACCATCACCACAGGGATCGGTCAGCCCCAGCATTTT. Amino acid sequence: CASTITTGIGQPQHF. Full variable domain (remainder filled in from reference TRBV19 and TRBJ1-5): DGGITQSPKYLFRKEGQNVTLSCEQNLNHDAMYWYRQDPGQGLRLIYYSQIVNDFQKGDIAEGYSVSREKKESFPLTVTSAQKNPTAFYLCASTITTGIGQPQHFGDGTRLSIL.